This passage covers 27 T cell receptor beta chains from one sample sequenced in a study of PD-L1 blockade in urothelial cancer. Here immunoSEQ multiplex PCR was the method, and the copy in TCRdb shows in-frame clones only, minus some. The data show 70,000 or so clones, under 90% seen once. This sample comprised PBMCs, obtained around atezolizumab (anti-PD-L1) treatment. These receptors were obtained from an older man with urothelial cancer.

The chain employs TRBV19 and TRBJ2-2, with a possible D match to TRBD1 (5 bases). The V and J ends lost 5 bases and 7 bases respectively, with 14 bases between them. The CDR3 sequence is 14 residues long. Germline CDR1 is LNHDA and CDR2 is SQIVND (reference sequence). The CDR3 protein is CASSSQGFVGELFF. In DNA, the CDR3 is TGTGCCAGTAGTTCTCAGGGTTTTGTCGGGGAGCTGTTTTTT.

V usage is TRBV12-5 and J usage is TRBJ2-7; TRBD1 agrees at 7 bases. Germline V gene sequence: CDR1 LGHNT, CDR2 FRNRAP. The trim removed 2 bases at V and 6 bases at J, leaving 7 bases unmatched. The CDR3 loop spans 14 amino acids. Written as DNA, the CDR3 is TGTGCTAGTGGTTTGTCGGCAGGGGGAGCCGAGCAGTACTTC. This translates into CASGLSAGGAEQYF.

The gene calls are TRBV4-2 and TRBJ2-7; maybe TRBD1 (7 bases). The CDR3 loop spans 16 amino acids. V lost 1 base, J lost 6 bases, and 19 bases lay in between. CDR1 is LGHNA and CDR2 is YNFKEQ in the germline V gene. In DNA, the CDR3 is TGTGCCAGCAGCCAAGGTTTGGAGGGGGCGAAGGGCGAGCAGTACTTC. Translated: CASSQGLEGAKGEQYF.

CDR3 amino acids: CASSSLRGTGELFF. CDR3 nucleotides: TGTGCCAGCAGCTCTTTGCGCGGTACCGGGGAGCTGTTTTTT. V usage is TRBV7-7 and J usage is TRBJ2-2, with D uncertain. Trimming took off 4 bases at V and 5 bases at J, with 11 bases between the two ends. This CDR3 has 14 amino acids. Germline CDR1 is SSHAT and CDR2 is FNYEAQ (reference sequence).

The chain has TRBV11-2 and TRBJ2-7; maybe TRBD1 (6 bases). CDR3 length: 14 amino acids. V was trimmed by 6 bases and J by 6 bases, leaving 18 bases between them. Germline-derived CDR1 and CDR2 are SGHAT and FQNNGV. CDR3 coding DNA: TGTGCCAGCAGTCAAAGGGACACCTCTGTCGAGCAGTACTTC. Translated, it gives CASSQRDTSVEQYF.

The CDR3 DNA reads TGCGCCAGCAGCCATAACAGGGGGAGGGGAGAAAAACTGTTTTTT. Its protein product is CASSHNRGRGEKLFF. The chain links TRBV4-1 to TRBJ1-4; 8 nucleotides align to TRBD1. The CDR3 length is 15 residues. V shed 3 bases and J 8 bases; nucleotides not matched to a gene: 8. Germline loops: CDR1 MGHRA, CDR2 YSYEKL.

The chain combines TRBV7-2 with TRBJ1-2; 9 nucleotides align to TRBD1. V gave up 5 bases and J gave up 6 bases; unmatched junction bases: 4. This CDR3 has 13 residues. Germline V gene sequence: CDR1 SGHTA, CDR2 FQGNSA. In nucleotides, the CDR3 is TGTGCCAGCAGCCTCTGGGACAGGGATGGCTACACCTTC. Protein product: CASSLWDRDGYTF.

The rearrangement joins TRBV5-1 to TRBJ2-7, with unresolved D. The CDR3 is 16 residues long. V lost 0 bases to trimming and J lost 0 bases, with 13 bases between them. CDR1 and CDR2 (germline): SGHRS, YFSETQ. The chain's CDR3 is CASSLGLNPSSYEQYF. The CDR3 nucleotides read TGCGCCAGCAGCTTGGGACTGAACCCCAGCTCCTACGAGCAGTACTTC.

This rearrangement joins TRBV7-9 to TRBJ2-2; the D gene is possibly TRBD2 (6 bases). V lost 0 bases and J lost 5, with 13 bases in between. The CDR3 loop spans 16 amino acids. Germline-derived CDR1 and CDR2 are SEHNR and FQNEAQ (reference sequence). The CDR3 protein is CASSLASGSGTGELFF. The CDR3 region has the DNA TGTGCCAGCAGCTTAGCGTCCGGGAGTGGGACCGGGGAGCTGTTTTTT.

J is TRBJ2-1 and V is TRBV10-3, with D possibly being TRBD1 (6 bases). The CDR3 totals 14 residues. CDR1 and CDR2 (germline): ENHRY, SYGVKD. V lost 9 bases to trimming and J lost 4 bases, with 16 bases between them. CDR3 residues: CAILPGHGYNEQFF. CDR3 coding DNA: TGTGCCATTCTACCGGGACACGGGTACAATGAGCAGTTCTTC.

The chain couples TRBV6-5 to TRBJ1-2, with D maybe TRBD1 (5 bases). This CDR3 spans 14 amino acids. The germline V gene has CDR1 MNHEY and CDR2 SVGAGI. Trimming took off 2 bases at V and 4 bases at J, with 11 bases between the two ends. CDR3 DNA: TGTGCCAGCAGTTACGACCCTAGGGGCTATGGCTACACCTTC. Translation gives CASSYDPRGYGYTF.

The CDR3 here is CASSLAAGGFETQYF. The CDR3, as DNA: TGCGCCAGCAGCTTGGCAGCGGGAGGGTTCGAGACCCAGTACTTC. The genes are TRBV5-1 and TRBJ2-5; 10 bases line up with TRBD2. CDR1 and CDR2 from the germline V gene are SGHRS and YFSETQ. V was pared by 0 bases and J by 5 bases, with 4 bases of the junction left unmatched. This CDR3 contains 15 residues.

The chain carries TRBV27 and TRBJ2-5; 9 nucleotides agree with TRBD1. This CDR3 has 14 residues. CDR1 and CDR2 (germline): MNHEY, SMNVEV (reference sequence). V was pared by 6 bases and J by 4 bases, with 6 bases of the junction left unmatched. The CDR3 nucleotides are TGTGCCAGCAGGGGACAGGGCCGGGGAGAGACCCAGTACTTC. Its protein is CASRGQGRGETQYF.

The rearrangement links TRBV7-3 to TRBJ2-2; 7 bases align to TRBD2. V lost 5 bases and J lost 0; bases outside the gene matches: 3. The CDR3 has 15 amino acids. The germline CDR1 and CDR2 sequences are SGHTA and FQGTGA. The CDR3 protein is CASSIAGPNTGELFF. The CDR3, as DNA: TGTGCCAGCAGCATAGCGGGCCCGAACACCGGGGAGCTGTTTTTT.

Written as DNA, the CDR3 is TGTGCCAGCAGCAGAGCTGGAAACACCATATATTTT. This codes for CASSRAGNTIYF. The chain has TRBV7-2 and TRBJ1-3; D remains ambiguous. The CDR3 contains 12 residues. Per the germline V gene, CDR1 is SGHTA and CDR2 is FQGNSA. Trimming removed 5 bases at V and 2 bases at J, with 4 bases between.

The J gene is TRBJ2-7, the V gene TRBV7-6, with TRBD2 matching 9 bases. Germline CDR1 is SGHVS and CDR2 is FNYEAQ. The CDR3 extends over 16 amino acids. V was clipped by 1 base and J by 3 bases; unmatched bases: 7. The CDR3 reads CASSLEREALSYEQYF. The CDR3 nucleotides are TGTGCCAGCAGCTTAGAGCGGGAGGCTCTTAGCTACGAGCAGTACTTC. Variable domain in full (rest from reference TRBV7-6 and TRBJ2-7): GAGVSQSPRYKVTKRGQDVALRCDPISGHVSLYWYRQALGQGPEFLTYFNYEAQQDKSGLPNDRFSAERPEGSISTLTIQRTEQRDSAMYRCASSLEREALSYEQYFGPGTRLTVT.

This sequence joins TRBV27 and TRBJ2-5; 11 bases are shared with TRBD2. The CDR3 has 16 residues. Germline trimming cut 8 bases from V and 5 bases from J; bases unmatched to any gene: 13. CDR1 and CDR2 (germline): MNHEY, SMNVEV (reference sequence). CDR3 region: CASGPLAGAVGETQYF. For the CDR3, the DNA is TGTGCCAGCGGTCCACTAGCGGGAGCGGTGGGGGAGACCCAGTACTTC.

CDR3 in DNA: TGTGCCATCAGTGAGGCCTCCTTAGGGTGGCTAGCGGCAAGCACAGATACGCAGTATTTT. It yields the protein CAISEASLGWLAASTDTQYF. The rearrangement uses TRBV10-3 and TRBJ2-3, with TRBD2 matching over 7 bases. The germline gives CDR1 ENHRY, CDR2 SYGVKD. CDR3 size: 20 residues. The V segment lost 2 bases and the J segment 0 bases; nucleotides outside the gene matches: 17.

The chain combines TRBV9 with TRBJ2-7; D is perhaps TRBD2 (7 bases). From germline, CDR1 is SGDLS and CDR2 YYNGEE. CDR3 length: 15 residues. V was clipped by 3 bases and J by 3 bases, with 16 bases between them. DNA of the CDR3: TGTGCCAGCAGCGCAGGCGCAGGGGAGGGCTACGAGCAGTACTTC. This sequence encodes CASSAGAGEGYEQYF.

This chain connects TRBV28 to TRBJ1-4, with a weak D call TRBD1 (5 bases). Trimming stripped 0 bases from V and 3 bases from J, with 14 bases between. This CDR3 has 17 residues. Looked up from germline, CDR1 is MDHEN and CDR2 is SYDVKM. In DNA form, the CDR3 reads TGTGCCAGCAGTTTATGGGACCGGGGGGATTCTAATGAAAAACTGTTTTTT. It yields the protein CASSLWDRGDSNEKLFF. Using reference TRBV28 and TRBJ1-4 for the parts outside the CDR3, the full variable domain is DVKVTQSSRYLVKRTGEKVFLECVQDMDHENMFWYRQDPGLGLRLIYFSYDVKMKEKGDIPEGYSVSREKKERFSLILESASTNQTSMYLCASSLWDRGDSNEKLFFGSGTQLSVL.

The chain joins TRBV5-1 to TRBJ2-3; 11 nucleotides agree with TRBD2. There are 16 residues in the CDR3. The germline V gene encodes CDR1 SGHRS and CDR2 YFSETQ. V shed 4 bases and J 0 bases; nucleotides not matched to a gene: 4. CDR3 in amino acids: CASSLLAGGSTDTQYF. In DNA form, the CDR3 reads TGCGCCAGCAGCCTTTTAGCGGGAGGGAGCACAGATACGCAGTATTTT.

CDR3: CASSPIAGATDEQYF. The CDR3 DNA is TGTGCCAGCTCACCTATAGCGGGAGCGACGGACGAGCAGTACTTC. The V gene is TRBV18, the J gene TRBJ2-7; 9 bases align to TRBD2. Germline lookup yields CDR1 KGHSH and CDR2 LQKENI. This CDR3 has 15 residues. With V trimmed by 3 bases and J by 5 bases, 8 bases remained unmatched.

This chain joins TRBV6-5 and TRBJ2-1, with TRBD2 matching over 9 bases. V gave up 4 bases and J gave up 6 bases; unmatched junction bases: 10. The V gene's germline CDR1 is MNHEY and CDR2 SVGAGI. CDR3 length: 16 residues. As DNA, the CDR3 is TGTGCCAGCAGTTCTCCGAAGGCTAGCGGGGCCAATGAGCAGTTCTTC. It encodes CASSSPKASGANEQFF.

The rearrangement joins TRBV5-1 to TRBJ2-3; D perhaps matches TRBD2 (6 bases). The CDR3 is made up of 14 amino acids. Germline V lookup: CDR1 SGHRS, CDR2 YFSETQ. The ends were cut back, 1 base at V and 2 bases at J, with 8 bases in the middle. The CDR3, as DNA: TGCGCCAGCAGCTTGTGGGGGGACACAGATACGCAGTATTTT. Amino acids: CASSLWGDTDTQYF.

The CDR3: CASSPGYLQETQYF. The CDR3 bases are TGCGCCAGCAGCCCAGGTTACCTCCAAGAGACCCAGTACTTC. This rearrangement joins TRBV4-1 to TRBJ2-5; D is undetermined. Germline CDR1 reads MGHRA; CDR2 reads YSYEKL. Trimming pared 4 bases from V and 1 base from J, leaving 10 bases between. The CDR3 covers 14 residues.

V is TRBV10-3 and J is TRBJ2-7; TRBD2 matches at 12 bases. CDR1 and CDR2 (germline): ENHRY, SYGVKD. V was clipped by 7 bases and J by 0 bases; unmatched bases: 4. The CDR3 spans 15 residues. CDR3 region: CAITQGLAGSYEQYF. CDR3 DNA sequence: TGTGCCATCACCCAGGGACTAGCGGGCTCCTACGAGCAGTACTTC.

This clone was recorded only once. The chain combines TRBV6-1 with TRBJ2-4, with a tentative D call TRBD2 (7 bases). CDR3 length: 20 residues. Per the germline V gene, CDR1 is MNHNS and CDR2 is SASEGT. The V gene lost 2 bases and the J gene lost 1 base, with 24 bases spanning the gap. DNA of the CDR3: TGTGCCAGCAGTGAATACGGGGGGCGTCCGATCCAAAAGGCCAAAAACATTCAGTACTTC. It yields the protein CASSEYGGRPIQKAKNIQYF.